Listed below are T cell receptor beta chains from one sample, sequenced in a study of T cell changes during pregnancy in multiple sclerosis. The repertoire was sequenced with immunoSEQ multiplex PCR; TCRdb's copy has only in-frame clones and lacks some. Of 45,000 to 60,000 clones in the sample, 93% are singletons; the top ten hold 1.5% to 2%. The sample in question was peripheral blood, obtained in the second trimester of pregnancy. All receptors come from a female donor with multiple sclerosis, enrolled in a pregnancy study. Each CDR3 is given with its conserved first and last residue. D genes are given only for firm matches. A clone size is listed for some rows: how often the clone was seen (once, few, many), or a class if it is expanded.

abundance	len	v_gene	d_gene	j_gene	CDR3nt	CDR3aa
.	15	TRBV28	.	TRBJ2-2	TGTGCCAGCAGGATCCCGGGCAGGGCACCCGGGGAGCTGTTTTTT	CASRIPGRAPGELFF
.	13	TRBV30	.	TRBJ1-1	TGTGCCTGGGCTGGACAGCCAAACACTGAAGCTTTCTTT	CAWAGQPNTEAFF
.	14	TRBV7-7	.	TRBJ2-7	TGTGCTAGCAGCCCCTCGCAGGGCTCCTACGAGCAGTACTTC	CASSPSQGSYEQYF
.	15	TRBV27	TRBD1	TRBJ1-1	TGTGCCAGCAGTTTATCACCAGGGGGGAACACTGAAGCTTTCTTT	CASSLSPGGNTEAFF
.	16	TRBV4-3	TRBD1	TRBJ2-1	TGCGCCAGCAGCCAGCTATCGGGACAGGGTATCGATGAGCAGTTCTTC	CASSQLSGQGIDEQFF
.	14	TRBV6-5	TRBD1	TRBJ2-7	TGTGCCAGCAGTTACGGGACAGGTTACTACGAGCAGTACTTC	CASSYGTGYYEQYF
.	14	TRBV15	.	TRBJ1-2	TGTGCCACCAGCAGAGAACGCCAGCGGGGTGGCTACACCTTC	CATSRERQRGGYTF
.	16	TRBV7-6	.	TRBJ1-1	TGTGCCAGCAGCTTAGCGCAGGAGGGTTTGGGCACTGAAGCTTTCTTT	CASSLAQEGLGTEAFF
.	15	TRBV6-4	TRBD2	TRBJ2-1	TGTGCCAGCAGTGCATCTAGCGGGACCTACAATGAGCAGTTCTTC	CASSASSGTYNEQFF
.	13	TRBV29-1	TRBD1	TRBJ1-2	TGCAGCGCTGCCACCGGGACAGGGGATGGCTACACCTTC	CSAATGTGDGYTF
.	17	TRBV9	.	TRBJ2-7	TGTGCCAGCAGCGTAGGTGGGGTGAGGGCAGCCTCCTACGAGCAGTACTTC	CASSVGGVRAASYEQYF
.	15	TRBV7-7	.	TRBJ2-5	TGTGCTAGCAGCGACCATCCGGGACTCGCGGAGACCCAGTACTTC	CASSDHPGLAETQYF
.	17	TRBV7-2	TRBD2	TRBJ2-1	TGTGCCAGCAGCTTAGGGGGGGGTCCTAGCGGGAGGTTTGAGCAGTTCTTC	CASSLGGGPSGRFEQFF
.	15	TRBV30	.	TRBJ2-2	TGTGCCTGGAGTCCCAGGGGGGTCGGTACCGGGGAGCTGTTTTTT	CAWSPRGVGTGELFF
.	16	TRBV5-6	TRBD1	TRBJ2-7	TGTGCCAGCAGCTTGGCCTGGGGGAACAGGGGCTTCGAGCAGTACTTC	CASSLAWGNRGFEQYF
.	15	TRBV5-1	TRBD2	TRBJ2-7	TGCGCCAGCAGCCCGACTAGCGGGAGTGGCTACGAGCAGTACTTC	CASSPTSGSGYEQYF
.	18	TRBV28	.	TRBJ2-5	TGTGCCAGCAGTTTAGTGGTGACGCCCCGGAGGACAGAAGAGACCCAGTACTTC	CASSLVVTPRRTEETQYF
.	14	TRBV5-4	TRBD1	TRBJ1-3	TGTGCCAGCAACGACAGGGGGTACGAAAACACCATATATTTT	CASNDRGYENTIYF
.	15	TRBV29-1	TRBD2	TRBJ2-2	TGCAGCGCCCGGACTAGCGGAACGAACACCGGGGAGCTGTTTTTT	CSARTSGTNTGELFF
.	12	TRBV29-1	.	TRBJ1-1	TGCAGCGCAGGGACACCGAACACTGAAGCTTTCTTT	CSAGTPNTEAFF
.	15	TRBV7-3	.	TRBJ2-1	TGTGCCAGCAGCTTAGCTAGCGGAGGGGGGAATGAGCAGTTCTTC	CASSLASGGGNEQFF
.	16	TRBV19	TRBD2	TRBJ2-3	TGTGCCAGTAGTACGGGACTAGCGGGATACCCAGATACGCAGTATTTT	CASSTGLAGYPDTQYF
once	14	TRBV28	.	TRBJ2-7	TGTGCCAGCAGTTTTCTTCAGCCGTCCCGGGTCCTCTACTTC	CASSFLQPSRVLYF
.	13	TRBV4-2	.	TRBJ1-4	TGTGCCAGCAGCCAAGATTGGGCGGAAAAACTGTTTTTT	CASSQDWAEKLFF
.	15	TRBV19	.	TRBJ1-1	TGTGCCAGTCAAATCAGGGGCTCTCCCCCTCCTGAAGCTTTCTTT	CASQIRGSPPPEAFF
.	14	TRBV5-4	.	TRBJ2-1	TGTGCCAGCAGCGGACACAGCATCTACAATGAGCAGTTCTTC	CASSGHSIYNEQFF
.	15	TRBV27	TRBD2	TRBJ2-1	TGTGCCAGCAGTCCGACTAGCGGGATATACAATGAGCAGTTCTTC	CASSPTSGIYNEQFF
.	15	TRBV29-1	.	TRBJ2-6	TGCAGCGTTAAGGACTCCTGGTCTGGGGCCAACGTCCTGACTTTC	CSVKDSWSGANVLTF
.	16	TRBV28	TRBD2	TRBJ2-1	TGTGCCAGCAGTTCGATAGCGGGAGGGCCTTATAATGAGCAGTTCTTC	CASSSIAGGPYNEQFF
.	15	TRBV7-2	.	TRBJ2-5	TGTGCCAGCAGCTCAGGAAACAGGGCTTTGGAGACCCAGTACTTC	CASSSGNRALETQYF
.	17	TRBV7-6	TRBD1	TRBJ2-7	TGTGCCAGCAGCCGACTTCCGGGACAGGGGACCTCCTACGAGCAGTACTTC	CASSRLPGQGTSYEQYF
.	15	TRBV19	TRBD1	TRBJ1-1	TGTGCCAGTAGTTTAAGGACAGGGAGTAGGACTGAAGCTTTCTTT	CASSLRTGSRTEAFF
.	12	TRBV7-9	.	TRBJ1-1	TGTGCCAGCGGGGGCCTGGGGGCTGAAGCTTTCTTT	CASGGLGAEAFF
.	14	TRBV19	.	TRBJ1-4	TGTGCCAGTAGTACCAGGCGTTTCGGTGAAAAACTGTTTTTT	CASSTRRFGEKLFF
.	17	TRBV27	.	TRBJ1-1	TGTGCCAGCAGTTTATCCCGGTCGTTGCCATTAGTCCCACCGGCTTTCTTT	CASSLSRSLPLVPPAFF
.	16	TRBV10-2	TRBD1	TRBJ2-6	TGCGCCAGCGTGGGACAGTACTCCTCTGGGGCCAACGTCCTGACTTTC	CASVGQYSSGANVLTF
.	12	TRBV5-4	.	TRBJ1-1	TGTGCCAGCAGCTTGGATAGCACTGAAGCTTTCTTT	CASSLDSTEAFF
.	14	TRBV15	.	TRBJ1-3	TGTGCCACCAGCAGAGATTTGAGGGAGGACACCATATATTTT	CATSRDLREDTIYF
.	14	TRBV11-1	TRBD1	TRBJ2-5	TGTGCCAGCAGCTCCCGGACAGGGAAATCGACCCAGTACTTC	CASSSRTGKSTQYF
.	15	TRBV5-6	.	TRBJ2-7	TGTGCCAGCAGCTTGAATCTCCATAGCTCCTACGAGCAGTACTTC	CASSLNLHSSYEQYF
.	16	TRBV7-2	.	TRBJ2-3	TGTGCCAGCAGCCCCCTCCACGGGGGTACCGCAGATACGCAGTATTTT	CASSPLHGGTADTQYF
once	14	TRBV29-1	TRBD1	TRBJ2-5	TGCAGCGTTCGTACAGGGGGCGGGGTGGAGACCCAGTACTTC	CSVRTGGGVETQYF
.	15	TRBV28	TRBD2	TRBJ2-3	TGTGCCAGCAGTTTGGCCGGGAGGGCAGTAGATACGCAGTATTTT	CASSLAGRAVDTQYF
.	17	TRBV19	.	TRBJ1-1	TGTGCCAGTAGTATGTCACCGGTAGCGGGGGTTAACACTGAAGCTTTCTTT	CASSMSPVAGVNTEAFF